Each of the 21 T cell receptor beta chains below was sequenced from the same sample in a study of T cells expressing NK-cell markers. TCRdb re-called the 5' RACE reads, yielding one record per CDR3 amino acid sequence without DNA. There are a few hundred thousand distinct CDR3 sequences in the sample, with around 4.9% held by the top ten. The sequenced sample was blood T cells: a sorted CD56 or NKG2C T cell subset, CD4+ or CD8+ T cells, or bulk PBMC T cells (not recorded which). The origin of the receptors is a man aged 18-70 years in good health.

The rearrangement links TRBV14 to TRBJ2-7; checking the TCRdb D call of TRBD1 is not possible without DNA. Per the germline V gene, CDR1 is SGHDN and CDR2 is FVKESK. The CDR3 runs 16 residues. The CDR3 sequence: CASSVRPGQGNYEQYF.

The rearrangement links TRBV7-2 to TRBJ1-6; absent DNA, TCRdb's TRBD1 call cannot be checked. The germline CDR1 and CDR2 sequences are SGHTA and FQGNSA. This CDR3 is 17 amino acids long. The CDR3 here is CASSSLGVTSNNSPLHF.

V is TRBV24-1 and J is TRBJ2-1; without DNA, the TCRdb call of TRBD1 cannot be checked. This CDR3 is 14 amino acids long. Germline lookup yields CDR1 KGHDR and CDR2 SFDVKD. The CDR3 loop is CATSDWTTYNEQFF.

V gene TRBV9 combines with J gene TRBJ2-3; lacking DNA, the TRBD1 call made by TCRdb goes unchecked. From germline, CDR1 is SGDLS and CDR2 YYNGEE. CDR3 size: 15 residues. Here the CDR3 reads CASSLSGQSTDTQYF.

The chain couples TRBV28 to TRBJ2-2; TCRdb gives TRBD1 as the D gene, but with no DNA this cannot be confirmed. This CDR3 has 16 residues. The V gene's germline CDR1 is MDHEN and CDR2 SYDVKM. The CDR3 is CASSSHRGPNTGELFF.

This chain connects TRBV12-3 or TRBV12-4 to TRBJ2-7; the TRBD1 assignment by TCRdb is unverifiable without DNA. The CDR3 is 13 residues long. The CDR3 reads CASSHAGGYEQYF.

The V gene is TRBV6-4, the J gene TRBJ2-7; with no DNA, the TCRdb D assignment of TRBD2 cannot be verified. Per germline, CDR1 MRHNA and CDR2 SNTAGT. The CDR3 length is 17 residues. CDR3 sequence: CASSDPPARERYYEQYF.

V is TRBV28 and J is TRBJ2-3; TCRdb names TRBD1, which stays unverified in the absence of DNA. CDR1 MDHEN and CDR2 SYDVKM come from the germline V gene. The CDR3 extends over 16 amino acids. The CDR3 reads CASSPPTGGSTDTQYF.

This chain uses TRBV20-1 with TRBJ2-7; with no DNA, the TCRdb D assignment of TRBD1 cannot be verified. The length of the CDR3 is 17 residues. Germline loops: CDR1 DFQATT, CDR2 SNEGSKA (reference sequence). The CDR3 here is CSARDVSAGGTTYEQYF.

This chain joins TRBV5-1 and TRBJ2-1; TCRdb reports TRBD1, a call that lacks DNA to check it against. CDR3 length: 12 residues. The germline V gene has CDR1 SGHRS and CDR2 YFSETQ. CDR3 loop: CASSGSQGTQFF.

The CDR3 loop reads CAISSGGETQYF. The chain carries TRBV10-3 and TRBJ2-5; no DNA is available, so the TRBD2 call from TCRdb remains unchecked. CDR3 length: 12 residues. Germline V gene lookup returns CDR1 ENHRY and CDR2 SYGVKD.

The J gene is TRBJ2-5, the V gene TRBV5-1; TCRdb's D call of TRBD1 is untestable without DNA. This CDR3 region has 15 residues. CDR1 is SGHRS and CDR2 is YFSETQ in the germline V gene. This CDR3 reads CASRHQRGRGETQYF.

The chain uses TRBV5-1 and TRBJ2-5; the D gene TCRdb calls, TRBD2, cannot be checked with no DNA. CDR3 length: 15 residues. Germline lookup yields CDR1 SGHRS and CDR2 YFSETQ. The CDR3 sequence: CASSLSMRSGETQYF.

The gene calls are TRBV6-2 or TRBV6-3 and TRBJ2-6; TCRdb designates TRBD1, a call that cannot be tested without DNA. The CDR3 consists of 15 residues. CDR1 and CDR2 from the germline V gene are MNHEY and SVGEGT. CDR3: CASYQGGTGANVLTF.

The J gene is TRBJ1-6, the V gene TRBV3-1; the TCRdb D gene call, TRBD1, has no DNA to confirm it. The CDR3 has 16 amino acids. Germline V gene lookup returns CDR1 LGHDT and CDR2 YNNKEL (reference sequence). This CDR3 is CASSQPGPGLDSPLHF.

J is TRBJ2-4 and V is TRBV5-1; TCRdb outputs TRBD2, but without DNA this stays unchecked. Germline V CDR1 and CDR2: SGHRS, YFSETQ. The CDR3 is 19 amino acids. CDR3 amino acids: CASSWGLAGGVKHKNIQYF.

The rearrangement links TRBV12-5 to TRBJ1-3; TCRdb's D call of TRBD1 is untestable without DNA. The germline gives CDR1 LGHNT, CDR2 FRNRAP. The CDR3 length is 15 residues. The CDR3 sequence: CASGFGGEIRNTIYF.

The V gene is TRBV7-9, the J gene TRBJ1-4; TCRdb's D gene call, TRBD1, goes unchecked for lack of DNA. The CDR3 covers 13 residues. CDR1 and CDR2 from the germline V gene are SEHNR and FQNEAQ (reference sequence). The CDR3 is CASSQYRLEKLFF. Supplemented by reference TRBV7-9 and TRBJ1-4, the full variable domain reads DTGVSQNPRHKITKRGQNVTFRCDPISEHNRLYWYRQTLGQGPEFLTYFQNEAQLEKSRLLSDRFSAERPKGSFSTLEIQRTEQGDSAMYLCASSQYRLEKLFFGSGTQLSVL.

The J gene is TRBJ2-7, the V gene TRBV7-2; TCRdb's D call of TRBD2 is untestable without DNA. The germline V gene encodes CDR1 SGHTA and CDR2 FQGNSA. The CDR3 is made up of 15 amino acids. The chain's CDR3 is CASNSNGLASYEQYF.

J is TRBJ2-7 and V is TRBV14; without DNA, the TCRdb call of TRBD1 cannot be checked. The CDR3 sequence is 13 residues long. Looked up from germline, CDR1 is SGHDN and CDR2 is FVKESK. This CDR3 is CASSQGTGYEQYF. Together with reference TRBV14 and TRBJ2-7, the CDR3 gives the full variable domain: EAGVTQFPSHSVIEKGQTVTLRCDPISGHDNLYWYRRVMGKEIKFLLHFVKESKQDESGMPNNRFLAERTGGTYSTLKVQPAELEDSGVYFCASSQGTGYEQYFGPGTRLTVT.

The V and J genes are TRBV9 and TRBJ2-3; TCRdb names TRBD2, which stays unverified in the absence of DNA. Looked up from germline, CDR1 is SGDLS and CDR2 is YYNGEE. The CDR3 loop spans 15 amino acids. The CDR3 region is CASSVVSGGVNTQYF.